This TCR beta chain was obtained from a study of CD8 T cells in ankylosing spondylitis. Study-level findings and limits: It appeared that ankylosing spondylitis blood was characterized by a TCR beta motif of fewer than ten highly homologous variants.

MiXCR, applied by TCRdb to the 5' RACE reads, yields one record per CDR3 protein. The repertoire consists of some 130,000 distinct CDR3 sequences, with roughly an eighth occurring once and the leading ten covering approximately 3%. This CDR3 is built from 14 residues. As concerns this clonotype: The antigen remains undetermined. At one end, the junction sequence differs from germline, possibly due to a read error.

Sequenced input: blood, either unsorted or a sorted T cell fraction (not recorded which). V is TRBV12-3 or TRBV12-4 and J is TRBJ2-7, with D maybe TRBD2 (6 bases). The TCR comes from a female donor with ankylosing spondylitis or in good health (not recorded which). CDR3 DNA sequence: TGTGCCAACAGTTTTGGGGGGAGCTCCTACGAGCAGTACTTC. This sequence encodes CANSFGGSSYEQYF.